This entry features one TCR beta chain sequence. Its cognate antigen is unknown. This CDR3 has 16 amino acids. V shed 3 bases and J shed 4 bases, with 16 bases lying between them. The data originate from a study of blood T cells in healthy people across ages. Study-wide results and caveats: The percentage of naive T cells correlated strongly with TCR beta diversity.

A second about 7 to 12 cycle PCR used barcoded and J-beta primers. Every cDNA molecule carried a tag from a template-switch adaptor bearing 12 random nucleotides. Each CDR3 protein is one row after TCRdb ran MiXCR on the 5' RACE reads. The sample holds under 2,000,000 distinct CDR3 sequences, about 50% seen once. Sequencing was carried out using blood. This TCR was sampled from a woman aged 40 to 50 in good health. The chain employs TRBV12-3 or TRBV12-4 and TRBJ1-5, with D maybe TRBD1 (5 bases). Here the CDR3 DNA reads TGTGCCAGCAGTTTTCGGGTGGGGCAGTTAAATCAGCCCCAGCATTTT. Protein sequence: CASSFRVGQLNQPQHF.